Presented here are 28 T cell receptor beta chains from one specimen sequenced in a study of response to subunit inactivated influenza vaccine. From the RT-PCR reads, TCRdb called clonotypes with MiXCR, one entry per CDR3 protein. The sample lists roughly 790,000 distinct CDR3 sequences; approximately 21% were seen once. The material was PBMCs from blood, obtained 4 to 6 days after vaccination. All receptors come from a man in his fifties who received an inactivated influenza vaccine.

The chain has TRBV12-3 or TRBV12-4 and TRBJ2-3; D unresolved. This CDR3 is 15 amino acids long. Trimming removed 2 bases from V and 4 bases from J, with 13 bases in between. The CDR3 DNA is TGTGCCAGCAGTTTATCTTCCCGAGGAGCAGATACGCAGTATTTT. This translates into CASSLSSRGADTQYF.

This chain joins TRBV10-2 and TRBJ2-4; D is unresolved. CDR3 length: 15 amino acids. Per the germline V gene, CDR1 is WSHSY and CDR2 is SAAADI. The V and J ends lost 4 bases and 1 base respectively, with 11 bases between them. The CDR3: CASSASKQAKNIQYF. The DNA of the CDR3 is TGCGCCAGCAGTGCATCCAAGCAGGCCAAAAACATTCAGTACTTC.

The chain joins TRBV25-1 to TRBJ2-7; tentatively, D is TRBD2 (5 bases). V was trimmed by 5 bases and J by 6 bases, leaving 20 bases between them. This CDR3 comprises 15 residues. CDR1 and CDR2 (germline): MGHDK, SYGVNS. This CDR3 reads CASSNGLSLLSEQYF. The DNA for the CDR3 is TGTGCCAGCAGTAACGGACTCTCTCTGTTGTCCGAGCAGTACTTC.

Concerning this clonotype: Because it lacks the conserved phenylalanine or tryptophan at the end, this CDR3 is likely a read error. The chain links TRBV23-1 to TRBJ2-7, with 7 bases that match TRBD2. TRBV23-1 is identified as an open reading frame with a role that is uncertain. Trimming took 3 bases from V and 0 from J; bases not matched to a gene: 8. This CDR3 comprises 16 residues. The CDR3 loop is CASSQMTSRSSYEQYI. In DNA, the CDR3 is TGCGCCAGCAGTCAGATGACTAGCCGTAGCTCCTACGAGCAGTACATC.

This clonotype was detected a few times. CDR3 in DNA: TGTGCCAGCAGTTTTGGACTAGTCAATGAGCAGTTCTTC. It translates to CASSFGLVNEQFF. This chain joins TRBV6-2 or TRBV6-3 and TRBJ2-1; 7 bases fit TRBD2. The CDR3 length is 13 residues. Trimming removed 4 bases from V and 6 bases from J; junction bases left unmatched: 3. Germline lookup yields CDR1 MNHEY and CDR2 SVGEGT.

The chain joins TRBV5-1 to TRBJ2-3, with 9 bases matching TRBD2. V trimming: 0 bases; J trimming: 1 base; junction bases outside the gene matches: 3. The CDR3 covers 16 residues. Germline V gene data show CDR1 as SGHRS and CDR2 as YFSETQ. The chain's CDR3 is CASSLELAGGTDTQYF. In DNA form, the CDR3 reads TGCGCCAGCAGCTTGGAATTAGCGGGGGGCACAGATACGCAGTATTTT.

This clonotype was picked up a small number of times. CDR3 in amino acids: CSARRGTGGTDTQYF. CDR3 coding DNA: TGCAGTGCTAGACGTGGGACAGGGGGCACAGATACGCAGTATTTT. The chain couples TRBV20-1 to TRBJ2-3; 10 nucleotides line up with TRBD1. The CDR3 runs 15 residues. Germline V gene sequence: CDR1 DFQATT, CDR2 SNEGSKA (reference sequence). The ends lost 2 bases at V and 1 base at J; junction bases unmatched: 3.

This clonotype was seen more than once but under ten times. The J gene is TRBJ2-4, the V gene TRBV20-1, with 12 positions matching TRBD1. J was trimmed by 6 bases and V by 6 bases; bases with no gene match: 9. The CDR3 has 15 amino acids. Germline CDR1 reads DFQATT; CDR2 reads SNEGSKA (reference sequence). The CDR3 sequence: CSASPGQGAGNIQYF. The CDR3 DNA reads TGCAGTGCCTCACCGGGACAGGGGGCGGGAAACATTCAGTACTTC.

The chain has TRBV5-6 and TRBJ2-1; 11 nucleotides align to TRBD2. V was clipped by 1 base and J by 2 bases; unmatched bases: 5. The CDR3 is made up of 17 amino acids. From germline, CDR1 is SGHDT and CDR2 YYEEEE. The CDR3 sequence is CASSLSSGRLTYNEQFF. The CDR3, as DNA: TGTGCCAGCAGCTTGTCTAGCGGGAGGCTCACCTACAATGAGCAGTTCTTC.

This chain uses TRBV19 with TRBJ2-5; D unclear. The CDR3 is 14 amino acids. Germline loops: CDR1 LNHDA, CDR2 SQIVND (reference sequence). The V and J ends lost 7 bases and 3 bases respectively, with 15 bases between them. CDR3 in amino acids: CASNPLGKEETQYF. The CDR3 DNA reads as TGTGCCAGTAATCCGCTAGGAAAGGAAGAGACCCAGTACTTC. Together with reference TRBV19 and TRBJ2-5, the CDR3 gives the full variable domain: DGGITQSPKYLFRKEGQNVTLSCEQNLNHDAMYWYRQDPGQGLRLIYYSQIVNDFQKGDIAEGYSVSREKKESFPLTVTSAQKNPTAFYLCASNPLGKEETQYFGPGTRLLVL.

The V call is TRBV5-1, the J call TRBJ2-5; possible D gene TRBD2, 6 bases. Trimming stripped 7 bases from V and 5 bases from J, with 15 bases between. CDR3 length: 13 residues. From germline, CDR1 is SGHRS and CDR2 YFSETQ. The CDR3: CASELGGGETQYF. The CDR3 nucleotides are TGCGCCAGCGAACTGGGAGGCGGGGAGACCCAGTACTTC.

This clonotype was observed many times. This chain uses TRBV4-2 with TRBJ2-3; tentatively, D is TRBD2 (5 bases). The CDR3 covers 15 residues. With 0 bases removed from V and 2 bases from J, the gap between germline ends came to 9 bases. CDR1 LGHNA and CDR2 YNFKEQ come from the germline V gene. The DNA for the CDR3 is TGTGCCAGCAGCCAAGAGGGAGACTTCACAGATACGCAGTATTTT. It specifies CASSQEGDFTDTQYF.

The chain combines TRBV4-3 with TRBJ2-3; D remains unclear. Trimming removed 0 bases at V and 3 bases at J, with 7 bases between. The V gene's germline CDR1 is LGHNA and CDR2 YSLEER. The length of the CDR3 is 14 residues. Here the CDR3 reads CASSQDKGTDTQYF. The CDR3 DNA is TGCGCCAGCAGCCAAGATAAGGGTACAGATACGCAGTATTTT.

The chain uses TRBV20-1 and TRBJ1-2; the D gene is possibly TRBD1 (5 bases). Germline V CDR1 and CDR2: DFQATT, SNEGSKA (reference sequence). The length of the CDR3 is 12 residues. Trimming removed 1 base at V and 3 bases at J, with 6 bases between. The CDR3 DNA is TGCAGTGCTAGAGCGGGGGACTATGGCTACACCTTC. This translates into CSARAGDYGYTF.

The CDR3 DNA is TGTGCCAGCTCACCCGTGGGACAAAATGAGCAGTTCTTC. Residues: CASSPVGQNEQFF. V gene TRBV18 combines with J gene TRBJ2-1; a possible D gene is TRBD1 (6 bases). Between the trimmed V and J ends, which lost 3 bases and 7 bases, there was a span of 10 bases. The germline gives CDR1 KGHSH, CDR2 LQKENI. CDR3 length: 13 amino acids. Combining the CDR3 with reference TRBV18 and TRBJ2-1 gives the whole variable domain NAGVMQNPRHLVRRRGQEARLRCSPMKGHSHVYWYRQLPEEGLKFMVYLQKENIIDESGMPKERFSAEFPKEGPSILRIQQVVRGDSAAYFCASSPVGQNEQFFGPGTRLTVL.

This clonotype was found many times. This chain links TRBV10-3 with TRBJ2-7; 7 nucleotides align to TRBD1. CDR3 length equals 12 residues. The junction had 7 bases not matched to a gene; V was cut back by 11 bases and J by 3 bases. Germline CDR1 is ENHRY and CDR2 is SYGVKD. The CDR3 sequence: CASGGQVYEQYF. CDR3 bases: TGTGCCTCCGGTGGACAGGTCTACGAGCAGTACTTC.

The chain links TRBV12-3 or TRBV12-4 to TRBJ2-5, with D possibly TRBD1 on 6 matching bases. CDR3 length: 13 amino acids. The V end was cut by 6 bases, the J end by 10 bases, with 18 bases between. The CDR3 DNA reads TGTGCCAGCAGCACTAGACAGGTTTCGGACCAGTACTTC. This sequence encodes CASSTRQVSDQYF.

V gene TRBV4-3 combines with J gene TRBJ1-6; TRBD1 aligns across 8 bases. Germline-derived CDR1 and CDR2 are LGHNA and YSLEER. The CDR3 totals 17 residues. Trimming cost V 0 bases and J 8 bases; bases outside gene matches: 9. For the CDR3, the DNA is TGCGCCAGCAGCCAAGATATGACAGGGGCGTCGTATTCACCCCTCCACTTT. Translation gives CASSQDMTGASYSPLHF.

This clonotype occurred a few times. This rearrangement joins TRBV5-6 to TRBJ2-7, with 7 bases identical to TRBD1. This CDR3 spans 14 amino acids. V was clipped by 3 bases and J by 0 bases; unmatched bases: 3. Germline V gene sequence: CDR1 SGHDT, CDR2 YYEEEE. Here the CDR3 reads CASSYGTASYEQYF. The DNA for the CDR3 is TGTGCCAGCAGCTACGGGACAGCCTCCTACGAGCAGTACTTC.

V is TRBV27 and J is TRBJ2-7, with TRBD1 matching over 8 bases. V lost 4 bases to trimming and J lost 6 bases; unmatched junction nucleotides: 5. CDR3 size: 13 residues. The germline V gene encodes CDR1 MNHEY and CDR2 SMNVEV (reference sequence). Here the CDR3 reads CASSYDRGGEQYF. CDR3 sequence (DNA): TGTGCCAGCAGTTACGACAGGGGTGGCGAGCAGTACTTC.

The chain has TRBV7-2 and TRBJ1-2, with D maybe TRBD1 (6 bases). The CDR3 is 16 amino acids. The germline gives CDR1 SGHTA, CDR2 FQGNSA. V was pared by 1 base and J by 2 bases, with 14 bases between. The CDR3 nucleotides read TGTGCCAGCAGCTTAGGCCAACAGGGATTCAACTATGGCTACACCTTC. The encoded protein is CASSLGQQGFNYGYTF.

This clonotype appeared a few times. The chain joins TRBV27 to TRBJ1-4; 7 bases align to TRBD1. The CDR3 is 14 amino acids. The germline gives CDR1 MNHEY, CDR2 SMNVEV (reference sequence). V lost 4 bases and J lost 1; bases outside the gene matches: 0. The CDR3 reads CASSWTGTNEKLFF. The DNA for the CDR3 is TGTGCCAGCAGTTGGACAGGAACTAATGAAAAACTGTTTTTT.

The table lists this clonotype with a few counts. This chain links TRBV4-1 with TRBJ2-5, with D unresolved. The CDR3 loop spans 13 amino acids. Trimming pared 4 bases from V and 5 bases from J, leaving 11 bases between. Germline V CDR1 and CDR2: MGHRA, YSYEKL. The CDR3: CASSRTRPETQYF. CDR3 nucleotides: TGCGCCAGCAGCCGGACCCGCCCGGAGACCCAGTACTTC.

This clonotype was seen only a few times. The chain carries TRBV7-3 and TRBJ2-1, with 9 bases identical to TRBD2. In germline, CDR1 is SGHTA, CDR2 FQGTGA. V was clipped by 4 bases and J by 3 bases; unmatched bases: 7. The CDR3 is made up of 16 amino acids. CDR3 amino acids: CASSSLAGANYNEQFF. The CDR3 coding sequence is TGTGCCAGCAGCTCTTTAGCGGGAGCTAACTACAATGAGCAGTTCTTC.

This clonotype was recorded a few times. The chain links TRBV7-9 to TRBJ2-7, with a weak D call TRBD1 (5 bases). Germline-derived CDR1 and CDR2 are SEHNR and FQNEAQ (reference sequence). The CDR3 length is 14 residues. Between the trimmed V and J ends, which lost 5 bases and 3 bases, there was a span of 14 bases. The CDR3 DNA reads TGTGCCAGCAGCGGATTTGGCAGGGACTACGAGCAGTACTTC. Translating it yields CASSGFGRDYEQYF.

This chain connects TRBV10-3 to TRBJ2-2; D is unresolved. Trimming shortened V by 0 bases and J by 2 bases, and 10 bases separated the two germline ends. This CDR3 is 16 amino acids long. The germline V gene has CDR1 ENHRY and CDR2 SYGVKD. The CDR3 here is CAISESGPENTGELFF. The CDR3 DNA is TGTGCCATCAGTGAGTCCGGACCCGAAAACACCGGGGAGCTGTTTTTT.

This clonotype has ten or more counts. This rearrangement joins TRBV4-2 to TRBJ2-5, with D perhaps assigned TRBD1 or TRBD2 (5 bases each). This CDR3 spans 18 amino acids. The germline CDR1 and CDR2 sequences are LGHNA and YNFKEQ. V dropped 3 bases and J dropped 9 bases, with 29 bases sitting between them. The CDR3 DNA follows: TGTGCCAGCAGCCACCCCTCGATGATCCGGGGCGGCCCCAGGGCCCAGTACTTC. Its translation is CASSHPSMIRGGPRAQYF.

The chain joins TRBV4-3 to TRBJ2-7; no firm D call. Between the trimmed V and J ends, which lost 1 base and 3 bases, there was a span of 13 bases. This CDR3 spans 15 amino acids. Germline V gene data show CDR1 as LGHNA and CDR2 as YSLEER. Written as DNA, the CDR3 is TGCGCCAGCAGCCAAGTGAATAGCTTGGGCTACGAGCAGTACTTC. Its translation: CASSQVNSLGYEQYF.